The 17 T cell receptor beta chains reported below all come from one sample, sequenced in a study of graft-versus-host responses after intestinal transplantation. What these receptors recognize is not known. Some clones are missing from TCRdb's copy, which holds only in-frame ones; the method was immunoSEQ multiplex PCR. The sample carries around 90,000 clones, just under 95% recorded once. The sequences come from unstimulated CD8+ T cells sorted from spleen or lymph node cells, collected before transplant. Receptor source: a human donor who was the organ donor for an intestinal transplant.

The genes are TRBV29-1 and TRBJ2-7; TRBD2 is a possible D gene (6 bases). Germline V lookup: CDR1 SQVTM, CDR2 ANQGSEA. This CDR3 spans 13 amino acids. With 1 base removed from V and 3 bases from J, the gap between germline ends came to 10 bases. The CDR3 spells CSVEAGEDYEQYF. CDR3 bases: TGCAGCGTTGAAGCGGGGGAAGACTACGAGCAGTACTTC.

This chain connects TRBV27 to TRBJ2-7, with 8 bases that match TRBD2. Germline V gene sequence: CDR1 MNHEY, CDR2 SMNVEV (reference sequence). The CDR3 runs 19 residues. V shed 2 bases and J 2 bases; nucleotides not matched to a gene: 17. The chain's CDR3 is CASSLSPLSGGGPAYEQYF. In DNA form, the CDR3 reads TGTGCCAGCAGTTTAAGTCCTCTTTCGGGCGGGGGGCCCGCCTACGAGCAGTACTTC.

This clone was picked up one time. In DNA form, the CDR3 reads TGTGCCAGTAGTTTGGGGCAGATGGCGGTGAACACTGAAGCTTTCTTT. Translating gives CASSLGQMAVNTEAFF. The chain has TRBV19 and TRBJ1-1, with D possibly TRBD1 on 5 matching bases. The CDR3 loop spans 16 amino acids. V was trimmed by 5 bases and J by 0 bases, leaving 16 bases between them. Germline V gene data show CDR1 as LNHDA and CDR2 as SQIVND (reference sequence).

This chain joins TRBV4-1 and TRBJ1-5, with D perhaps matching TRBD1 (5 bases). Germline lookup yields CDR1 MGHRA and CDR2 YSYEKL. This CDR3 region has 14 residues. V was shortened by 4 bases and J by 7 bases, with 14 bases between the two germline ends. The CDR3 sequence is CASSPQGGGQPQHF. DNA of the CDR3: TGCGCCAGCAGCCCCCAGGGAGGAGGACAGCCCCAGCATTTT.

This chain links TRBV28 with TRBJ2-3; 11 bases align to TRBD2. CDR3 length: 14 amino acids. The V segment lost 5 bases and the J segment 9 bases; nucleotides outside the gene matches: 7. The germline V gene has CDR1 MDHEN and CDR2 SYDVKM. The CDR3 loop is CASSPLAGGQTQYF. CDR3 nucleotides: TGTGCCAGCAGTCCTTTAGCGGGAGGGCAAACGCAGTATTTT.

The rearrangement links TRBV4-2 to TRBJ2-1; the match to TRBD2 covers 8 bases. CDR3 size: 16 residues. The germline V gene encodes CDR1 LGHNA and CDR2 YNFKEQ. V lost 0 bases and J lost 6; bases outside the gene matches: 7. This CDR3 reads CASSQDETSVANEQFF. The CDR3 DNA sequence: TGTGCCAGCAGCCAAGACGAGACTAGCGTTGCCAATGAGCAGTTCTTC.

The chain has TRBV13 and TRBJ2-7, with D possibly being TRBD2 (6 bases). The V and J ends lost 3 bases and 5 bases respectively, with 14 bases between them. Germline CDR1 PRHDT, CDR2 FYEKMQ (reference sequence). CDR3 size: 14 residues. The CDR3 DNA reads TGTGCCAGCAGCTTCGGGGGTGCTCTAGACGAGCAGTACTTC. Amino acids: CASSFGGALDEQYF.

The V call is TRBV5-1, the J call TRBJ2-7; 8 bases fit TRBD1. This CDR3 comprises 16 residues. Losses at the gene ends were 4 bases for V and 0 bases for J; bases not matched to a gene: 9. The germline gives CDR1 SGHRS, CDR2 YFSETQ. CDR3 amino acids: CASSAYGTGRSYEQYF. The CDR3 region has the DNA TGCGCCAGCAGCGCCTACGGGACAGGCCGCTCCTACGAGCAGTACTTC.

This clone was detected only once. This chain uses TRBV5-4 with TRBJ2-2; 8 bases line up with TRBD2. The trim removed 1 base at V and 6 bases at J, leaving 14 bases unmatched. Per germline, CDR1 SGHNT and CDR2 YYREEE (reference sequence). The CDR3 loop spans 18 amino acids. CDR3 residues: CASSLLSSGTRKAGELFF. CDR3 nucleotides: TGTGCCAGCAGCTTGTTAAGCTCCGGGACTAGAAAAGCCGGGGAGCTGTTTTTT. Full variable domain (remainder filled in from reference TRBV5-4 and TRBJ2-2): ETGVTQSPTHLIKTRGQQVTLRCSSQSGHNTVSWYQQALGQGPQFIFQYYREEENGRGNFPPRFSGLQFPNYSSELNVNALELDDSALYLCASSLLSSGTRKAGELFFGEGSRLTVL.

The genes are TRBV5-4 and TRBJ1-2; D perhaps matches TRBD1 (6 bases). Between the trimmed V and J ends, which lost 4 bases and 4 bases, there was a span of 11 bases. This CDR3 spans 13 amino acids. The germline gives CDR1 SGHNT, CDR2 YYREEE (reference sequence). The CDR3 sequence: CASSPGESYGYTF. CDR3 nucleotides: TGTGCCAGCAGCCCAGGGGAGAGCTATGGCTACACCTTC.

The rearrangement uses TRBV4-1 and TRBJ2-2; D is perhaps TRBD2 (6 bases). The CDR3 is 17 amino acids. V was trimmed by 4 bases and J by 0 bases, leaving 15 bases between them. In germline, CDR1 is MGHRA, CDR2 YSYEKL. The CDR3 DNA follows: TGCGCCAGCAGCCTAATAGCGGAGCTAACGAACACCGGGGAGCTGTTTTTT. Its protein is CASSLIAELTNTGELFF.

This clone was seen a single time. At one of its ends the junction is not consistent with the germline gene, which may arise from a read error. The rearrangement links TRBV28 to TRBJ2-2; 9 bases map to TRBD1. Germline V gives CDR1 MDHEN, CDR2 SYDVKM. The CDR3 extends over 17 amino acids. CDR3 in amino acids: CAGSHPRDRAYTGELFF. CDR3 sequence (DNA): TGTGCCGGCAGTCACCCAAGGGACAGGGCCTACACCGGGGAGCTGTTTTTT.

The CDR3 DNA reads TGTGCCAGCAGCTTTGGGACAGGGGGTGTTACTGAAGCTTTCTTT. Translated, it gives CASSFGTGGVTEAFF. V is TRBV7-9 and J is TRBJ1-1; 11 bases match TRBD1. With V trimmed by 3 bases and J by 5 bases, 5 bases remained unmatched. The CDR3 sequence is 15 residues long. Germline values: CDR1 SEHNR, CDR2 FQNEAQ (reference sequence).

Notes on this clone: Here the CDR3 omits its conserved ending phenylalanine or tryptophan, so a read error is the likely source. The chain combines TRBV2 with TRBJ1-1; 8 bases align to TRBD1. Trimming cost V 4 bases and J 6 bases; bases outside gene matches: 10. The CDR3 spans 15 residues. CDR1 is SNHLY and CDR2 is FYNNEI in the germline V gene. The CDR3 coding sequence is TGTGCCAGCAGTGGGACAGGGTTATGGGACCCTGAAGCTTTCCTT. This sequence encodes CASSGTGLWDPEAFL.

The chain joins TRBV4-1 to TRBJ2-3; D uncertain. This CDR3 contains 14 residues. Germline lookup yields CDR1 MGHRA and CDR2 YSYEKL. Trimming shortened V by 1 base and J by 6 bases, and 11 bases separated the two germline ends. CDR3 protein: CASSQVGFQDTQYF. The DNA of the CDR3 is TGCGCCAGCAGCCAAGTTGGCTTCCAGGATACGCAGTATTTT.

In nucleotides, the CDR3 is TGCGCCAGCAGCCAAGTTCGGAACACTGAAGCTTTCTTT. This encodes CASSQVRNTEAFF. The chain couples TRBV4-1 to TRBJ1-1, with unresolved D. Trimming shortened V by 1 base and J by 1 base, and 4 bases separated the two germline ends. The CDR3 is 13 amino acids. Germline-derived CDR1 and CDR2 are MGHRA and YSYEKL.

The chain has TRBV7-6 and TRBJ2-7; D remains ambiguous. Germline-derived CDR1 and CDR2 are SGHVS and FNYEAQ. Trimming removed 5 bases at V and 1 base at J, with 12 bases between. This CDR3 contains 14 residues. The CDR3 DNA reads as TGTGCCAGCAGCCCTAGGTTGGCATCCTACGAGCAGTACTTC. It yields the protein CASSPRLASYEQYF.